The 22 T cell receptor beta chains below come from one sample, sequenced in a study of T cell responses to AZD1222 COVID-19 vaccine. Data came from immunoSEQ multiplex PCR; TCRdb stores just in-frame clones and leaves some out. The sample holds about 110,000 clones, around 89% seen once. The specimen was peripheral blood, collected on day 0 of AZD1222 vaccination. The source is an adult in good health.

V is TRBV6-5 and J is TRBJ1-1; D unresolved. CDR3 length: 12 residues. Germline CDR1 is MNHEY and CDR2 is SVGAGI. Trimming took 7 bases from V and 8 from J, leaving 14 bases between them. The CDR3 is CASKTKFGEAFF. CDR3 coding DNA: TGTGCCAGCAAAACCAAATTTGGGGAAGCTTTCTTT.

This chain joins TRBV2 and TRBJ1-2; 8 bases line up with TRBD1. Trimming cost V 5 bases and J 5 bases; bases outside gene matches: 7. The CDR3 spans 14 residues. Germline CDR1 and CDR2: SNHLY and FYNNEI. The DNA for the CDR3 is TGTGCCAGCAGTCAGGGGGCTAACTATTATGGCTACACCTTC. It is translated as CASSQGANYYGYTF.

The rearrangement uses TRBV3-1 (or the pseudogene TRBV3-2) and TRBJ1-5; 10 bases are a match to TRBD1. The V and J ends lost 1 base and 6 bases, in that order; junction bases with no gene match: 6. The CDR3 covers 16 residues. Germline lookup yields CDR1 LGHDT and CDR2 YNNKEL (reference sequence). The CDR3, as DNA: TGTGCCAGCAGCCAAGGGACAGGGGGAGGTGGTCAGCCCCAGCATTTT. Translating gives CASSQGTGGGGQPQHF.

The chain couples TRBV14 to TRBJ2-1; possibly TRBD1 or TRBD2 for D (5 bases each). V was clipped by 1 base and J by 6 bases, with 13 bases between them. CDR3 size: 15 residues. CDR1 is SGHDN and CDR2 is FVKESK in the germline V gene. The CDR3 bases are TGTGCCAGCAGCCAAGGGCCGGGACCAGTCAATGAGCAGTTCTTC. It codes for CASSQGPGPVNEQFF. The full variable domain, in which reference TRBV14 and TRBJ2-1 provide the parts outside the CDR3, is EAGVTQFPSHSVIEKGQTVTLRCDPISGHDNLYWYRRVMGKEIKFLLHFVKESKQDESGMPNNRFLAERTGGTYSTLKVQPAELEDSGVYFCASSQGPGPVNEQFFGPGTRLTVL.

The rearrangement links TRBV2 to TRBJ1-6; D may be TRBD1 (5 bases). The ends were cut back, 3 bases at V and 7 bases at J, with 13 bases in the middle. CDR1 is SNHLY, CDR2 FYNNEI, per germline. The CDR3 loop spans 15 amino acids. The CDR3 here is CASSDQGTRNSPLHF. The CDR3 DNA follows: TGTGCCAGCAGTGATCAGGGCACCCGCAATTCACCCCTCCACTTT.

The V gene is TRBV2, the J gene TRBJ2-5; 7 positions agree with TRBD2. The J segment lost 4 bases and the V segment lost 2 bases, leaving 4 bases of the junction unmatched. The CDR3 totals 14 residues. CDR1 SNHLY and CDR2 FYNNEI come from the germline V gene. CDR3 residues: CASSEMASGETQYF. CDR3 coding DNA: TGTGCCAGCAGTGAAATGGCTAGCGGAGAGACCCAGTACTTC.

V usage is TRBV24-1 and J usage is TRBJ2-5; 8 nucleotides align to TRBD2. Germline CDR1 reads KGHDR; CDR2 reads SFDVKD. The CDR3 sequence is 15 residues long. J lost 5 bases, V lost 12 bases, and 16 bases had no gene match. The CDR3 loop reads CAPPGGEGERETQYF. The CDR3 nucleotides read TGTGCCCCCCCCGGGGGGGAGGGGGAGAGGGAGACCCAGTACTTC.

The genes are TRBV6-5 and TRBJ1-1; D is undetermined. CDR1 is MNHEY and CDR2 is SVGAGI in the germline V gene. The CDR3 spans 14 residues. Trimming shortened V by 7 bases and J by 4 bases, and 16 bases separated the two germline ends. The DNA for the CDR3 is TGTGCCAGCACTCTCACCCGGGAGGCCACTGAAGCTTTCTTT. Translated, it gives CASTLTREATEAFF.

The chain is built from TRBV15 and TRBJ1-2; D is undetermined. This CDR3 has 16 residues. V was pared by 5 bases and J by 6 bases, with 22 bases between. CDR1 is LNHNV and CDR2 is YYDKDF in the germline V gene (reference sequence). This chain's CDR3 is CATSSSTVAPWDGYTF. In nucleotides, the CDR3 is TGTGCCACCAGCTCTTCAACTGTGGCACCATGGGATGGCTACACCTTC. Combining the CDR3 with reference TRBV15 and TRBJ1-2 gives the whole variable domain DAMVIQNPRYQVTQFGKPVTLSCSQTLNHNVMYWYQQKSSQAPKLLFHYYDKDFNNEADTPDNFQSRRPNTSFCFLDIRSPGLGDTAMYLCATSSSTVAPWDGYTFGSGTRLTVV.

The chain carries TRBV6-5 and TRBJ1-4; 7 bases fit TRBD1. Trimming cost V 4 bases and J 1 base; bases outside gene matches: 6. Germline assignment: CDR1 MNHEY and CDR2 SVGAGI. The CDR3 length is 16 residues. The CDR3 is CASSSQTGLTNEKLFF. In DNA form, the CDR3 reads TGTGCCAGCAGTTCTCAGACAGGGCTAACTAATGAAAAACTGTTTTTT.

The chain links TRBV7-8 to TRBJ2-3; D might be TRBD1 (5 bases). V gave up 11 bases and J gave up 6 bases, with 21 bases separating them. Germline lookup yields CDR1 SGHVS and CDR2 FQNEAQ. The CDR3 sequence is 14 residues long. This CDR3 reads CAGKRLDNRDTQYF. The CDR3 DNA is TGTGCCGGGAAGAGGTTGGACAACCGGGATACGCAGTATTTT.

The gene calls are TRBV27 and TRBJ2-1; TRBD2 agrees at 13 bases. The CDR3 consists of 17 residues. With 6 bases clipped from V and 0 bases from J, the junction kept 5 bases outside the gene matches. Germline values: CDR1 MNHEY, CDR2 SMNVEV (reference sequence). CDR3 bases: TGTGCCAGCAGCGGACTAGCGGGGGTGAGCTCCTACAATGAGCAGTTCTTC. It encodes CASSGLAGVSSYNEQFF.

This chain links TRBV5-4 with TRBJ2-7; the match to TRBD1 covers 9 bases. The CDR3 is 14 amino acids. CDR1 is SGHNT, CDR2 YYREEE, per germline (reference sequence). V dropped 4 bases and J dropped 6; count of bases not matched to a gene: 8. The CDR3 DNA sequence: TGTGCCAGCAGCGCAGGGACAGGGCGCCCCGAGCAGTACTTC. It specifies CASSAGTGRPEQYF. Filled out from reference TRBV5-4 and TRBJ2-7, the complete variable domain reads ETGVTQSPTHLIKTRGQQVTLRCSSQSGHNTVSWYQQALGQGPQFIFQYYREEENGRGNFPPRFSGLQFPNYSSELNVNALELDDSALYLCASSAGTGRPEQYFGPGTRLTVT.

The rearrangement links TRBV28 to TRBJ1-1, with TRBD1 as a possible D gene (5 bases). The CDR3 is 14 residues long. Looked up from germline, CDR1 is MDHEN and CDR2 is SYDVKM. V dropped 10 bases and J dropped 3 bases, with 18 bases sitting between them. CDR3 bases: TGTGCCATAGGGACGTGGGGCTTGGACACTGAAGCTTTCTTT. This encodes CAIGTWGLDTEAFF.

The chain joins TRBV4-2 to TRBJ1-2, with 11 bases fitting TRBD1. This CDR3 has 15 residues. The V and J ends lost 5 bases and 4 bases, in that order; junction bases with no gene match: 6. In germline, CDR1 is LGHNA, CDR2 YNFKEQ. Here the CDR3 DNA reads TGTGCCAGCAGCGACCGGGACAGGGGGTCCTATGGCTACACCTTC. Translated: CASSDRDRGSYGYTF.

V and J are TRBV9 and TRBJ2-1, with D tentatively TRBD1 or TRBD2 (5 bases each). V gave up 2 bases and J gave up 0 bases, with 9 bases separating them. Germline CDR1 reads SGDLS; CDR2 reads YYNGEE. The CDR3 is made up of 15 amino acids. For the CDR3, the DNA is TGTGCCAGCAGCGTCGGGACCCGCTCCTACAATGAGCAGTTCTTC. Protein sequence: CASSVGTRSYNEQFF.

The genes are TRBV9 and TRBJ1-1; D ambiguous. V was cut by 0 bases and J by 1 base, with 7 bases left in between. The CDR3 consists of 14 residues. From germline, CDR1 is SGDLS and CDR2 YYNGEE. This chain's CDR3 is CASSVGVANTEAFF. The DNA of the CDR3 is TGTGCCAGCAGCGTAGGGGTTGCGAACACTGAAGCTTTCTTT. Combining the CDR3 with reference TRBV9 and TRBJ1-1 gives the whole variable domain DSGVTQTPKHLITATGQRVTLRCSPRSGDLSVYWYQQSLDQGLQFLIQYYNGEERAKGNILERFSAQQFPDLHSELNLSSLELGDSALYFCASSVGVANTEAFFGQGTRLTVV.

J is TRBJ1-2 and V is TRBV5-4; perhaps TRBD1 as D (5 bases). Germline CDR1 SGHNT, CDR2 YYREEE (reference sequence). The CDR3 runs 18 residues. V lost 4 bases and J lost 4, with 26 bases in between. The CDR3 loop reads CASSLTFPGRRGGYGYTF. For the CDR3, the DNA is TGTGCCAGCAGCCTTACTTTCCCGGGACGGAGAGGAGGCTATGGCTACACCTTC. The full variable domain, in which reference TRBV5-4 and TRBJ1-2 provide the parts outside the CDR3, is ETGVTQSPTHLIKTRGQQVTLRCSSQSGHNTVSWYQQALGQGPQFIFQYYREEENGRGNFPPRFSGLQFPNYSSELNVNALELDDSALYLCASSLTFPGRRGGYGYTFGSGTRLTVV.

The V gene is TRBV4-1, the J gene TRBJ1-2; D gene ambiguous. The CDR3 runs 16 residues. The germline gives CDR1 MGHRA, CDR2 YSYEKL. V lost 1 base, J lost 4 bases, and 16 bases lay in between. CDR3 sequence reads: CASSQGPRSSGYGYTF. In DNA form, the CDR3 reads TGCGCCAGCAGCCAAGGTCCCAGGTCATCAGGCTATGGCTACACCTTC.

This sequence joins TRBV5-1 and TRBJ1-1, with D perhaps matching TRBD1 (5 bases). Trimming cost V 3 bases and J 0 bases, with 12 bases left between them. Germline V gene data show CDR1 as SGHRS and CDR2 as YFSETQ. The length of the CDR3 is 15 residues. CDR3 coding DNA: TGCGCCAGCAGCTCTGGGGCCGTACTGAACACTGAAGCTTTCTTT. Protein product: CASSSGAVLNTEAFF.

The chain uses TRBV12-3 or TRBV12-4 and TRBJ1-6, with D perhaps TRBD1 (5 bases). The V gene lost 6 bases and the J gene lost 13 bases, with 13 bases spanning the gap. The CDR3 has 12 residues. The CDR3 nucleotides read TGTGCCAGCAGACTAGGGGTTTCGCCCCTCCACTTT. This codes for CASRLGVSPLHF.

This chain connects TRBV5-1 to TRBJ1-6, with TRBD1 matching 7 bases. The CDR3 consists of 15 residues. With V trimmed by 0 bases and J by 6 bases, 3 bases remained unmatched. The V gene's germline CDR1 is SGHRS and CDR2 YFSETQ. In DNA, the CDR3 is TGCGCCAGCAGCTTGGCCGACAGGGTTAATTCACCCCTCCACTTT. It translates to CASSLADRVNSPLHF.